A single sample gave rise to the 3 T cell receptor beta chains below, sequenced in a study of T cell responses to AZD1222 COVID-19 vaccine. Clones were sequenced by immunoSEQ multiplex PCR, and TCRdb holds only the in-frame ones, with some missing. The data show about 220,000 clones, roughly 91% seen once. Sequencing used peripheral blood, obtained on day 0 of MenACWY control vaccination. The receptors derive from an adult in good health.

The rearrangement joins TRBV4-2 to TRBJ2-7; 9 bases fit TRBD1. The J segment lost 6 bases and the V segment lost 3 bases, leaving 12 bases of the junction unmatched. CDR1 is LGHNA and CDR2 is YNFKEQ in the germline V gene. The CDR3 runs 16 residues. The CDR3 spells CASSHPPGQGIGEQYF. CDR3 in DNA: TGTGCCAGCAGCCATCCCCCGGGACAGGGAATAGGCGAGCAGTACTTC.

V usage is TRBV6-5 and J usage is TRBJ1-2; D is undetermined. The CDR3 extends over 15 amino acids. Trimming pared 1 base from V and 3 bases from J, leaving 12 bases between. CDR1 is MNHEY, CDR2 SVGAGI, per germline. The CDR3 region is CASSYFSYDDYGYTF. CDR3 nucleotide sequence: TGTGCCAGCAGTTACTTTTCATACGACGACTATGGCTACACCTTC.

This chain links TRBV4-2 with TRBJ2-7, with 7 bases matching TRBD1. Germline-derived CDR1 and CDR2 are LGHNA and YNFKEQ. The ends lost 4 bases at V and 7 bases at J; junction bases unmatched: 7. The length of the CDR3 is 13 residues. CDR3 DNA: TGTGCCAGCAGCCCCAGGACAGGAGGAGAGCAGTACTTC. This sequence encodes CASSPRTGGEQYF.